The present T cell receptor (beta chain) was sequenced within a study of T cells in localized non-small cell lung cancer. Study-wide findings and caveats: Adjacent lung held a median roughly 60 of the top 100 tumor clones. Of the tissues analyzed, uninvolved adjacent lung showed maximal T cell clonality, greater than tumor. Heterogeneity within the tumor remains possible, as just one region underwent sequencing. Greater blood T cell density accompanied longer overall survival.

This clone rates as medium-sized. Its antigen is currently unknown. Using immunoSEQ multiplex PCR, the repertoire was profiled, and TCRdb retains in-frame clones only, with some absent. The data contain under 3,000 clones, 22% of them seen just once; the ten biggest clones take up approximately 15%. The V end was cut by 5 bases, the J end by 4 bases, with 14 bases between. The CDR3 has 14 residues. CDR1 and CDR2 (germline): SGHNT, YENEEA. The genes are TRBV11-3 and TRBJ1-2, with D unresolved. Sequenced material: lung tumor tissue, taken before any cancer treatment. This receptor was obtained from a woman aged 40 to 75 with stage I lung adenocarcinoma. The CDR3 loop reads CASSPGSVPYGYTF. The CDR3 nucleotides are TGTGCCAGCAGCCCTGGATCGGTGCCCTATGGCTACACCTTC.